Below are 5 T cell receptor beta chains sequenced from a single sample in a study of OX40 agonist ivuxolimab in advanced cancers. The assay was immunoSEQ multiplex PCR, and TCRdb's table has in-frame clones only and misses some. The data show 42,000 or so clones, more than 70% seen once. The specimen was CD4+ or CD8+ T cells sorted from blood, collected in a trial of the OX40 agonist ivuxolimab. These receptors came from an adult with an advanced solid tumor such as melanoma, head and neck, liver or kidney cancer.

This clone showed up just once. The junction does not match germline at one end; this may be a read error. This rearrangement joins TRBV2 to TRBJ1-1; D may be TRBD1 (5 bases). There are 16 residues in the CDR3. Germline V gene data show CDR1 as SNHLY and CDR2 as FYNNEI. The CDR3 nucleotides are TGTGCCAGCAGGGAAGACCGCGGGGGGAGGTACACTGAAGCTTTCTTT. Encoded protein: CASREDRGGRYTEAFF.

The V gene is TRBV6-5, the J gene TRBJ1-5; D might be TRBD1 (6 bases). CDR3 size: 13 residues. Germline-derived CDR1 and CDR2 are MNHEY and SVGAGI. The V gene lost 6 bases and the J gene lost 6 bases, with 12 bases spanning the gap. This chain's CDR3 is CASRPQGGQPQHF. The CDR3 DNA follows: TGTGCCAGCAGGCCACAGGGTGGTCAGCCCCAGCATTTT.

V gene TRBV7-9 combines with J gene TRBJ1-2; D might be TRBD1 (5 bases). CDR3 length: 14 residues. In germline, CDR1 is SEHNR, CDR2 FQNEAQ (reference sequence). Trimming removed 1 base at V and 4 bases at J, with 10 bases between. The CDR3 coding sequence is TGTGCCAGCAGCTTAGACGGGGCCGGCTATGGCTACACCTTC. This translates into CASSLDGAGYGYTF.

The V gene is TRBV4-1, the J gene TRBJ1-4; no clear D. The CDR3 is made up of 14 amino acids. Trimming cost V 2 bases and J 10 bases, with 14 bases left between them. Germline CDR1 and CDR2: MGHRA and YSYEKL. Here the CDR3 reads CASSQLQGRGKLFF. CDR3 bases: TGCGCCAGCAGCCAATTACAAGGCCGGGGAAAACTGTTTTTT.

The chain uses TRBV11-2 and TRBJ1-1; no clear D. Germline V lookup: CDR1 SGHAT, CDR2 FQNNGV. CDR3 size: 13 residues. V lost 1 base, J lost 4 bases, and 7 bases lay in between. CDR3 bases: TGTGCCAGCAGCTTAGGGGTGGCCACTGAAGCTTTCTTT. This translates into CASSLGVATEAFF.